A selection of T cell receptor beta chains follows, all from one sample in a study of vaccination effects on CD4 cells after COVID-19. Using immunoSEQ multiplex PCR, the repertoire was profiled, and TCRdb retains in-frame clones only, with some absent. The table includes tens of thousands of clones, just over 70% detected once. These receptors have no identified antigens. The sequences come from CD4+ T cells from PBMCs cultured with a peptide pool, collected before COVID-19 vaccination. Receptor source: a human donor who had a prior SARS-CoV-2 infection. CDR3s include the opening cysteine and the closing phenylalanine or tryptophan. A D gene is named only where the DNA matches it firmly. Size tells how often a clone was seen (once, few, many) or the class of an expanded clone, and some rows leave it out.

>TRBD2|few|TRBJ2-7|19|TRBV4-1
CASSYIPTSGTSPAYEQYF
TGCGCCAGCAGCTACATTCCGACTAGCGGGACTTCCCCCGCCTACGAGCAGTACTTC
>TRBD1|-|TRBJ1-2|17|TRBV25-1
CASSELGGTGVSYGYTF
TGTGCCAGCAGTGAATTAGGAGGGACAGGGGTTTCCTATGGCTACACCTTC
>-|-|TRBJ1-4|14|TRBV27
CASSLAGLDEKLFF
TGTGCCAGCAGTTTAGCAGGGTTGGATGAAAAACTGTTTTTT
>-|-|TRBJ1-6|16|TRBV5-4
CASSFGRHVGVLTLHF
TGTGCCAGCAGCTTTGGGCGACACGTTGGAGTTTTGACCCTCCACTTT
>-|-|TRBJ2-3|15|TRBV5-1
CASRFSGILTDTQYF
TGCGCCAGCCGTTTCTCAGGAATACTCACAGATACGCAGTATTTT
>-|once|TRBJ2-3|14|TRBV18
CASSHNRAPDTQYF
TGTGCCAGCTCACACAACAGGGCGCCAGATACGCAGTATTTT
>TRBD2|few|TRBJ2-5|15|TRBV7-8
CASSLRGLVRETQYF
TGTGCCAGCAGCTTAAGGGGACTAGTGAGAGAGACCCAGTACTTC
>-|-|TRBJ1-6|11|TRBV7-9
CASSSDLGLHF
TGTGCCAGCAGCTCGGACCTTGGACTCCACTTT
>TRBD1|-|TRBJ1-1|16|TRBV5-1
CASSSWTGVMNTEAFF
TGCGCCAGCAGCTCATGGACAGGGGTCATGAACACTGAAGCTTTCTTT
>-|few|TRBJ1-5|15|TRBV6-4
CASSGTPSSNQPQHF
TGTGCCAGCAGTGGCACACCATCTAGCAATCAGCCCCAGCATTTT
>TRBD2|-|TRBJ2-7|15|TRBV5-4
CASSLWAGGAYEQYF
TGTGCCAGCAGCTTGTGGGCGGGGGGTGCCTACGAGCAGTACTTC
>-|few|TRBJ2-1|12|TRBV30
CAWRFSYNEQFF
TGTGCCTGGAGGTTCTCCTACAATGAGCAGTTCTTC
>-|-|TRBJ2-5|11|TRBV10-3
CAISESETQYF
TGTGCCATCAGTGAGTCAGAGACCCAGTACTTC
>TRBD1|once|TRBJ1-2|15|TRBV5-1
CASRNGSGQYYGYTF
TGCGCCAGCAGGAATGGCTCGGGACAGTACTATGGCTACACCTTC
>-|-|TRBJ2-3|15|TRBV24-1
CATSDRTVSTDTQYF
TGTGCCACCAGTGATCGGACTGTTAGCACAGATACGCAGTATTTT
>-|-|TRBJ2-1|14|TRBV28
CASSGGGGYNEQFF
TGTGCCAGCAGTGGGGGCGGGGGCTACAATGAGCAGTTCTTC
>-|-|TRBJ2-7|15|TRBV11-2
CASSLVLDNSYEQYF
TGTGCCAGCAGCTTAGTCCTGGACAACTCCTACGAGCAGTACTTC
>TRBD2|-|TRBJ2-2|14|TRBV6-5
CASRVAGGPGELFF
TGTGCCAGCAGGGTAGCGGGAGGACCCGGGGAGCTGTTTTTT
>-|-|TRBJ1-2|12|TRBV19
CASRQVDYGYTF
TGTGCCAGTAGGCAGGTGGACTATGGCTACACCTTC
>-|-|TRBJ2-7|13|TRBV4-1
CASSQDPGSGQYF
TGCGCCAGCAGCCAAGATCCAGGGTCCGGGCAGTACTTC
>-|-|TRBJ2-2|15|TRBV19
CASRGGAENTGELFF
TGTGCCAGTAGGGGGGGAGCGGAGAACACCGGGGAGCTGTTTTTT
>-|-|TRBJ2-1|11|TRBV2
CASSEVNEQFF
TGTGCCAGCAGTGAAGTTAATGAGCAGTTCTTC
>-|-|TRBJ2-2|15|TRBV7-9
CASITGGLGTGELFF
TGTGCCAGCATTACAGGAGGCCTCGGGACCGGGGAGCTGTTTTTT
>-|-|TRBJ1-2|15|TRBV7-2
CASSLVPGNSYGYTF
TGTGCCAGCAGCTTAGTACCAGGGAACTCCTATGGCTACACCTTC
>-|-|TRBJ2-1|12|TRBV6-5
CASSKSYNEQFF
TGTGCCAGCAGTAAGAGCTACAATGAGCAGTTCTTC
>-|few|TRBJ1-5|15|TRBV7-2
CASSLQSGLHQPQHF
TGTGCCAGCAGCTTACAATCTGGGCTTCATCAGCCCCAGCATTTT
>TRBD2|-|TRBJ2-5|17|TRBV7-2
CASSFYGQRGLAETQYF
TGTGCCAGCAGCTTTTATGGACAGAGGGGACTAGCGGAAACCCAGTACTTC
>TRBD1|-|TRBJ2-3|13|TRBV2
CASSQDRRDTQYF
TGTGCCAGCAGCCAGGACAGGCGGGATACGCAGTATTTT
>-|-|TRBJ1-1|15|TRBV4-1
CASSQVSVGYTEAFF
TGCGCCAGCAGCCAAGTTTCGGTCGGCTACACTGAAGCTTTCTTT
>-|-|TRBJ2-7|14|TRBV7-9
CASSPAPSSYEQYF
TGTGCCAGCAGCCCCGCCCCCTCTTCCTACGAGCAGTACTTC
>TRBD2|-|TRBJ2-7|15|TRBV9
CASSVGAGGLYEQYF
TGTGCCAGCAGCGTAGGGGCGGGGGGGCTATACGAGCAGTACTTC
>-|-|TRBJ2-3|12|TRBV6-2/TRBV6-3
CASSYPTDTQYF
TGTGCCAGCAGTTATCCCACAGATACGCAGTATTTT
>-|-|TRBJ2-2|13|TRBV5-1
CASSLARGRELFF
TGCGCCAGCAGCTTGGCCCGGGGGAGGGAGCTGTTTTTT
>TRBD2|-|TRBJ2-7|17|TRBV6-4
CASSGTSGRRKTEEQYF
TGTGCCAGCAGTGGGACTAGCGGGAGAAGAAAGACTGAAGAGCAGTACTTC
>-|-|TRBJ1-2|19|TRBV21-1
CASSKSVRTGRKPLVGYTF
TGTGCCAGCAGCAAATCGGTGAGAACAGGACGAAAACCTCTTGTTGGATACACCTTC
>TRBD1|-|TRBJ1-3|16|TRBV19
CASSIPGGPPGNTIYF
TGTGCCAGTAGTATCCCAGGGGGACCCCCTGGAAACACCATATATTTT
>TRBD2|-|TRBJ2-3|18|TRBV6-6
CASSPPDGLAGDKDTQYF
TGTGCCAGCAGTCCCCCCGACGGACTAGCGGGAGATAAAGATACGCAGTATTTT
>-|-|TRBJ1-2|15|TRBV5-1
CASSLEAGRVDGYTF
TGCGCCAGCAGCTTGGAAGCCGGGCGGGTGGATGGCTACACCTTC
>-|few|TRBJ2-6|13|TRBV7-2
CASSLTGANVLTF
TGTGCCAGCAGCTTAACCGGGGCCAACGTCCTGACTTTC
>-|few|TRBJ1-2|17|TRBV10-3
CAISDALGAADFYGYTF
TGTGCCATCAGTGACGCCCTAGGGGCGGCAGACTTCTATGGCTACACCTTC
>-|-|TRBJ1-1|12|TRBV3-1/TRBV3-2
CASSQGEGQAFF
TGTGCCAGCAGCCAAGGAGAAGGGCAGGCTTTCTTT
>-|-|TRBJ1-2|15|TRBV15
CATSIPAAGGYGYTF
TGTGCCACCAGCATCCCTGCGGCGGGGGGCTATGGCTACACCTTC
>TRBD2|few|TRBJ2-1|16|TRBV7-2
CASSLAFGGGYNEQFF
TGTGCCAGCAGCTTAGCGTTCGGCGGGGGTTACAATGAGCAGTTCTTC
>-|-|TRBJ1-6|18|TRBV4-1
CASSQDGVKYSYNSPLHF
TGCGCCAGCAGCCAAGATGGGGTGAAATACTCCTATAATTCACCCCTCCACTTT
>-|-|TRBJ1-5|14|TRBV25-1
CASSGGAGAGPQHF
TGTGCCAGCAGTGGAGGGGCAGGGGCTGGGCCCCAGCATTTT
>-|once|TRBJ2-3|15|TRBV9
CASSVLDAPTDTQYF
TGTGCCAGCAGCGTGCTAGACGCTCCAACAGATACGCAGTATTTT
>TRBD2|-|TRBJ2-1|14|TRBV3-1/TRBV3-2
CASRGLAEGNEQFF
TGTGCCAGCCGAGGGCTAGCGGAGGGCAATGAGCAGTTCTTC
>-|-|TRBJ1-5|16|TRBV6-6
CASSYLGTIEPQPQHF
TGTGCCAGCAGTTACTTAGGGACAATAGAGCCTCAGCCCCAGCATTTT
>TRBD1|-|TRBJ1-1|16|TRBV4-1
CASSPRQGSMNTEAFF
TGCGCCAGCAGCCCCCGACAGGGATCGATGAACACTGAAGCTTTCTTT